The 21 T cell receptor beta chains below were found in one sample sequenced in a study of T-cell memory formation after mild COVID-19. One entry per CDR3 protein, called by TCRdb with MiXCR from the 5' RACE reads. This sample has around 340,000 distinct CDR3 sequences, with around 15% found just once. Sequencing was done on a sample of PBMCs or a T cell subset sorted from them (not recorded which). The receptors shown here come from a man between 18 and 35 years old who had mild COVID-19 (a few samples of this study predate the infection). Cell type and time point are not known.

The V call is TRBV24-1, the J call TRBJ1-5; D remains unclear. The V end was cut by 0 bases, the J end by 4 bases, with 0 bases between. The CDR3 is 12 amino acids. The V gene's germline CDR1 is KGHDR and CDR2 SFDVKD. CDR3 DNA: TGTGCCACCAGTGATTTGAATCAGCCCCAGCATTTT. It translates to CATSDLNQPQHF.

There are a few counts of this clonotype. The chain joins TRBV5-1 to TRBJ2-3; D perhaps matches TRBD2 (6 bases). The germline CDR1 and CDR2 sequences are SGHRS and YFSETQ. The CDR3 is 17 amino acids. Between the trimmed V and J ends, which lost 4 bases and 2 bases, there was a span of 20 bases. For the CDR3, the DNA is TGCGCCAGCAGCCCACCCTCGGCGGGAAGCCTCACAGATACGCAGTATTTT. Translated, it gives CASSPPSAGSLTDTQYF.

The J gene is TRBJ2-7, the V gene TRBV2; D remains unclear. CDR1 and CDR2 (germline): SNHLY, FYNNEI. The length of the CDR3 is 14 residues. Between the trimmed V and J ends, which lost 3 bases and 0 bases, there was a span of 9 bases. The CDR3 sequence is CASSEPSTSYEQYV. The CDR3 nucleotides are TGTGCCAGCAGTGAGCCCTCCACCTCCTACGAGCAGTACGTC.

This clonotype appeared a few times. V and J are TRBV12-3 or TRBV12-4 and TRBJ1-1; D uncertain. The germline V and J ends were trimmed by 0 bases and 4 bases, with 3 bases remaining between them. The CDR3 length is 12 residues. CDR3: CASSLASTEAFF. CDR3 nucleotide sequence: TGTGCCAGCAGTTTAGCGAGCACTGAAGCTTTCTTT.

This clonotype has more than one count but fewer than ten. The J gene is TRBJ1-4, the V gene TRBV12-3 or TRBV12-4; 9 bases match TRBD1. Trimming took 7 bases from V and 5 from J; bases not matched to a gene: 5. This CDR3 comprises 14 residues. The DNA for the CDR3 is TGTGCCAGCACCCGGGACAGGGTGAATGAAAAACTGTTTTTT. It encodes CASTRDRVNEKLFF.

The genes are TRBV6-2 or TRBV6-3 and TRBJ2-3, with D perhaps TRBD2 (5 bases). With 8 bases removed from V and 7 bases from J, the gap between germline ends came to 13 bases. CDR1 is MNHEY and CDR2 is SVGEGT in the germline V gene. CDR3 size: 12 residues. CDR3 sequence: CASRKAAHTQYF. DNA of the CDR3: TGTGCCAGCCGTAAAGCGGCCCATACGCAGTATTTT.

The chain links TRBV29-1 to TRBJ1-2, with 8 bases that match TRBD1. V trimming: 6 bases; J trimming: 2 bases; junction bases outside the gene matches: 5. CDR3 length: 13 residues. In germline, CDR1 is SQVTM, CDR2 ANQGSEA. As DNA, the CDR3 is TGCAGCGTGCCGGGACAGGCCAACTATGGCTACACCTTC. It translates to CSVPGQANYGYTF.

CDR3 bases: TGTGCCAGCAGCGCGACTGCACTCTCTGGAAACACCATATATTTT. It specifies CASSATALSGNTIYF. This chain uses TRBV9 with TRBJ1-3, with no clear D. Germline CDR1 is SGDLS and CDR2 is YYNGEE. This CDR3 comprises 15 residues. V was cut by 3 bases and J by 0 bases, with 10 bases left in between.

This chain connects TRBV9 to TRBJ1-1; D might be TRBD1 (6 bases). CDR3 length equals 13 residues. Germline assignment: CDR1 SGDLS and CDR2 YYNGEE. Trimming removed 3 bases from V and 3 bases from J, with 9 bases in between. CDR3 sequence reads: CASSGHRDTEAFF. CDR3 nucleotides: TGTGCCAGCAGCGGACACAGGGACACTGAAGCTTTCTTT.

This clonotype was counted only a few times. The genes are TRBV4-3 and TRBJ1-4; maybe TRBD1 (5 bases). Germline CDR1 LGHNA, CDR2 YSLEER. V shed 0 bases and J shed 6 bases, with 11 bases lying between them. This CDR3 comprises 15 residues. In DNA, the CDR3 is TGCGCCAGCAGCCAAGAGACTCGGACACATGAAAAACTGTTTTTT. It specifies CASSQETRTHEKLFF.

The chain carries TRBV27 and TRBJ2-3; no reliable D call. Per the germline V gene, CDR1 is MNHEY and CDR2 is SMNVEV (reference sequence). This CDR3 spans 14 amino acids. Trimming left V 2 bases short and J 4 bases short, with 10 bases between. This CDR3 is CASSLARSPDTQYF. The DNA for the CDR3 is TGTGCCAGCAGTTTAGCCCGTAGCCCAGATACGCAGTATTTT.

The chain is built from TRBV9 and TRBJ2-5; unclear D gene. V lost 2 bases, J lost 0 bases, and 8 bases lay in between. Germline V gene data show CDR1 as SGDLS and CDR2 as YYNGEE. This CDR3 spans 14 amino acids. The CDR3, as DNA: TGTGCCAGCAGCGTTGGCCAGGACCAAGAGACCCAGTACTTC. This encodes CASSVGQDQETQYF.

The chain couples TRBV6-2 or TRBV6-3 to TRBJ1-3; 11 positions match TRBD1. Germline-derived CDR1 and CDR2 are MNHEY and SVGEGT. With V trimmed by 6 bases and J by 2 bases, 9 bases remained unmatched. CDR3 length: 17 residues. The CDR3 spells CASRGTGGLVAGNTIYF. The CDR3 DNA reads as TGTGCCAGCAGGGGGACAGGGGGTCTGGTGGCTGGAAACACCATATATTTT.

The chain carries TRBV10-3 and TRBJ2-3; D unresolved. Germline V gene sequence: CDR1 ENHRY, CDR2 SYGVKD. Trimming stripped 10 bases from V and 6 bases from J, with 8 bases between. The length of the CDR3 is 10 residues. The CDR3 nucleotides are TGTGCCACCGGGCGGGATACGCAGTATTTT. Its protein is CATGRDTQYF.

This chain connects TRBV5-6 to TRBJ1-5; D unclear. The CDR3 spans 11 residues. Trimming removed 5 bases at V and 4 bases at J, with 4 bases between. Germline V lookup: CDR1 SGHDT, CDR2 YYEEEE. The CDR3 sequence: CASRENQPQHF. In nucleotides, the CDR3 is TGTGCCAGCAGGGAAAATCAGCCCCAGCATTTT.

The gene calls are TRBV27 and TRBJ2-1; D possibly uses TRBD1 or TRBD2 (5 bases each). Germline V gene sequence: CDR1 MNHEY, CDR2 SMNVEV (reference sequence). CDR3 length: 15 amino acids. V lost 5 bases and J 0 bases, leaving 11 bases between the germline ends. The CDR3 spells CASSKEGNSYNEQFF. Here the CDR3 DNA reads TGTGCCAGCAGTAAAGAGGGGAACTCCTACAATGAGCAGTTCTTC.

This clonotype has a handful of counts. The genes are TRBV12-5 and TRBJ1-6; no definite D call. The germline gives CDR1 LGHNT, CDR2 FRNRAP. This CDR3 is 14 amino acids long. V lost 0 bases to trimming and J lost 5 bases, with 5 bases between them. The CDR3 DNA is TGTGCTAGTGGTTTGGTACCGAATAATTCACCCCTCCACTTT. Its translation is CASGLVPNNSPLHF.

This clonotype came up many times. J is TRBJ2-7 and V is TRBV7-2; weak D call: TRBD1 (6 bases). The CDR3 is made up of 13 amino acids. The V gene lost 3 bases and the J gene lost 3 bases, with 9 bases spanning the gap. The germline V gene encodes CDR1 SGHTA and CDR2 FQGNSA. The CDR3: CASSFTGYYEQYV. The CDR3 coding sequence is TGTGCCAGCAGCTTTACAGGGTACTACGAGCAGTACGTC.

This clonotype was seen a few times. The chain links TRBV6-2 or TRBV6-3 to TRBJ1-2; 8 bases line up with TRBD1. The CDR3 has 15 amino acids. Germline loops: CDR1 MNHEY, CDR2 SVGEGT. After removal of 7 bases from V and 4 bases from J, the junction contained 11 bases not matched to a gene. In DNA, the CDR3 is TGTGCCAGCATTGGACGGGACAGGTTCATCTATGGCTACACCTTC. It encodes CASIGRDRFIYGYTF.

This clonotype was counted only a few times. The V and J genes are TRBV20-1 and TRBJ2-7; a possible D gene is TRBD2 (6 bases). This CDR3 has 13 residues. Germline values: CDR1 DFQATT, CDR2 SNEGSKA (reference sequence). Deletions cut 3 bases from V and 5 bases from J, with 14 bases between. CDR3 coding DNA: TGCAGTGCTAGGGGGGGACCTTCGGACGAGCAGTACTTC. The encoded protein is CSARGGPSDEQYF.

This clonotype was detected only a few times. This chain connects TRBV7-2 to TRBJ1-3, with D uncertain. V was trimmed by 5 bases and J by 4 bases, leaving 27 bases between them. Germline V gives CDR1 SGHTA, CDR2 FQGNSA. This CDR3 is 19 amino acids long. The CDR3 loop is CASSLFPPVAGTQGNTIYF. CDR3 DNA: TGTGCCAGCAGCCTATTTCCCCCCGTGGCAGGCACCCAAGGAAACACCATATATTTT.